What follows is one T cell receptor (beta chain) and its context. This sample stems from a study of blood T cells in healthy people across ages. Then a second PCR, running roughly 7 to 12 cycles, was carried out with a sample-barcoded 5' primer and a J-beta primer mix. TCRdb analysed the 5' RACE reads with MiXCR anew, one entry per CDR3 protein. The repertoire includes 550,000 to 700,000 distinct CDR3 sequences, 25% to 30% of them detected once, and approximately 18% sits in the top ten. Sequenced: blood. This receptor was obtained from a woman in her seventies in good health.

The CDR3 coding sequence is TGTGCCAGCAGTGAGTTGCTGGGAAGATATACTGAAGCTTTCTTT. The encoded protein is CASSELLGRYTEAFF. The rearrangement links TRBV6-1 to TRBJ1-1; no firm D call. With 3 bases removed from V and 5 bases from J, the gap between germline ends came to 16 bases. This CDR3 has 15 amino acids. CDR1 is MNHNS, CDR2 SASEGT, per germline.